This T cell receptor beta chain was identified during a study of post-analysis software for immune sequencing data. Every TCR beta cDNA library bore unique molecular identifiers. TCRdb ran MiXCR on the PCR reads and lists one entry per CDR3 protein. The repertoire includes hundreds of thousands of distinct CDR3 sequences, 53% of them detected once, and 4% to 5.5% sits in the top ten. Study-wide findings and caveats: In multiple sclerosis, normalized Chao1 diversity was significantly below that of controls. TRBV segments more frequent in patients than in controls numbered about 5 and included TRBV5-6, TRBV5-1 and TRBV20-1.

This clonotype was detected a few times. As yet, its antigen is unknown. The V end was cut by 3 bases, the J end by 5 bases, with 10 bases between. This CDR3 contains 13 residues. The chain links TRBV12-3 or TRBV12-4 to TRBJ2-5, with no clear D. Sequenced material: blood. The TCR sequence derives from a girl aged 5 to 17 with multiple sclerosis. The CDR3 loop is CASSFQVPETQYF. Written as DNA, the CDR3 is TGTGCCAGCAGTTTTCAAGTCCCGGAGACCCAGTACTTC.